This TCR beta chain was retrieved from a study of identical twins. The CDR3 runs to 12 residues. The germline V gene encodes CDR1 SGHRS and CDR2 YFSETQ. Deletions cut 5 bases from V and 4 bases from J, with 8 bases between. Via MiXCR, TCRdb re-called the 5' RACE reads, giving one row per CDR3 protein. The sample includes 700,000 or so distinct CDR3 sequences, more than 6.5% seen only once; the top ten take 0.98%. Study results and caveats: Among beta out-of-frame sequences, excess sharing between twins appeared weaker. Analyses of zero insertions could, in part, be confounded by invariant MAIT and iNKT cells.

This clonotype was counted many times. Antigen unknown. Healthy Caucasians, and only they, were the donors. The sample was also reused in another study, on yellow fever vaccine responses in identical twins. This second study notes: Twins' vaccine T cell responses were reported to seem partly convergent and partly personalized.

The TCR sequence derives from a woman under 30 in good health. The chain combines TRBV5-1 with TRBJ2-3, with TRBD1 as a possible D gene (5 bases). The sample taken for sequencing was PBMCs. The DNA of the CDR3 is TGCGCCAGCAGTGACAGCCCAGATACGCAGTATTTT. It translates to CASSDSPDTQYF.